This TCR beta chain is from a study of cytotoxic CD8 clonotypes in ibrutinib-treated CLL. About the research overall: Patients gave response samples after a median approximately eleven months of treatment, range 6 to 36.

Study-level findings and limits: Clonality rose at ibrutinib response and fell back toward baseline at progression. Public clonotypes were rare and shrank or held steady on treatment. Timing of sampling differed between sustained-remission and progressing patients.

Libraries were prepared by immunoSEQ multiplex PCR; TCRdb keeps only in-frame clonotypes and omits some of them. The sample shows over 45,000 clones, about 54% of them seen only once. With regard to this clone: The antigen remains unidentified.

Germline CDR1 is SGHNT and CDR2 is YYREEE (reference sequence). Trimming removed 0 bases from V and 5 bases from J, with 9 bases in between. The CDR3 contains 13 residues. V and J are TRBV5-4 and TRBJ2-7; D remains unclear. Here the sequenced sample was PBMCs, taken at disease progression, from a patient treated with ibrutinib. This receptor was taken from a human donor with chronic lymphocytic leukemia. CDR3 sequence: CASSLGGWDEQYF. CDR3 DNA: TGTGCCAGCAGCTTGGGAGGTTGGGACGAGCAGTACTTC.